This T cell receptor (beta chain) is from a study of identical twins. TCRdb reprocessed the 5' RACE reads with MiXCR, giving one entry per CDR3 protein. The table records 200,000 to 250,000 distinct CDR3 sequences, about 7.5% of them present only once. After removal of 5 bases from V and 5 bases from J, the junction contained 12 bases not matched to a gene. The CDR3 totals 16 residues. This sample was shared with a second study, whose subject was yellow fever vaccine responses in identical twins.

Sequencing input: CD8+ T cells sorted from blood. This TCR came from a woman younger than 35 in good health. The gene calls are TRBV12-3 or TRBV12-4 and TRBJ2-5; TRBD2 aligns across 9 bases. This CDR3 is CASSAQTSGLGETQYF. CDR3 sequence (DNA): TGTGCCAGCAGTGCCCAGACTAGCGGCCTCGGGGAGACCCAGTACTTC.